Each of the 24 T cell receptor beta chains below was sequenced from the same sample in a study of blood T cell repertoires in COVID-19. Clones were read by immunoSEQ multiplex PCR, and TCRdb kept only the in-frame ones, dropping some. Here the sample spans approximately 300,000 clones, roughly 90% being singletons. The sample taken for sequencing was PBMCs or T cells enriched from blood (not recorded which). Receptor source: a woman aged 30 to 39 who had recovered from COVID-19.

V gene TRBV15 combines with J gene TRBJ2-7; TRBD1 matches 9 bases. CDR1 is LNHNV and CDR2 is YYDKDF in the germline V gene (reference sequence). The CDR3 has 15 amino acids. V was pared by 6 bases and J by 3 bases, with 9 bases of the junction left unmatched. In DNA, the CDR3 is TGTGCCACCAGTCCGAACAGGGGGCCCAACTACGAGCAGTACTTC. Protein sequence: CATSPNRGPNYEQYF.

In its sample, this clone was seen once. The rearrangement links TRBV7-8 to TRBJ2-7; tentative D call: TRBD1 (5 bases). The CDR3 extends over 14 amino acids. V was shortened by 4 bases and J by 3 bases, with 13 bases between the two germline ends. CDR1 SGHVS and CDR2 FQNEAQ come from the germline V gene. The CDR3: CASSYRTLVYEQYF. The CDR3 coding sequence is TGTGCCAGCAGCTACCGGACACTCGTCTACGAGCAGTACTTC.

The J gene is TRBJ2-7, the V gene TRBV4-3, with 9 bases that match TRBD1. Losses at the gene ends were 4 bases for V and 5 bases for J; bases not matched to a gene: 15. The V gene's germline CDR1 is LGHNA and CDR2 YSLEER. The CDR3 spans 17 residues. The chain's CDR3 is CASSRNPPGTGIDEQYF. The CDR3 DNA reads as TGCGCCAGCAGCCGAAACCCCCCCGGGACAGGGATCGACGAGCAGTACTTC.

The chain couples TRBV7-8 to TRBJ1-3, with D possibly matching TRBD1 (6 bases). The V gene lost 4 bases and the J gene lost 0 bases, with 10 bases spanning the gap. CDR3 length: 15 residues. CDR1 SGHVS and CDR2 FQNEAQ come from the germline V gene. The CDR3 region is CASSSGATSGNTIYF. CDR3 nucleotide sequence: TGTGCCAGCAGCTCAGGGGCTACCTCTGGAAACACCATATATTTT.

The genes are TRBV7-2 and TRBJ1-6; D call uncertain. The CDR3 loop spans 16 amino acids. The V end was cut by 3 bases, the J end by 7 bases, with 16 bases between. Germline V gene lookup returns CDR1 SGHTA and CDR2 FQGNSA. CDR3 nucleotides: TGTGCCAGCAGCTTTACCACAGCAGGTTGGAATTCACCCCTCCACTTT. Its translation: CASSFTTAGWNSPLHF.

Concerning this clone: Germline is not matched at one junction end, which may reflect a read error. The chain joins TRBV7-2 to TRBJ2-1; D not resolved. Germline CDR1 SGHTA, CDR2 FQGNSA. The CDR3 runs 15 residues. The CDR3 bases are TGTGCCAGCAGCTTACCCATCGACTCCCACAATGAGCAGTTCTTC. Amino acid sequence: CASSLPIDSHNEQFF.

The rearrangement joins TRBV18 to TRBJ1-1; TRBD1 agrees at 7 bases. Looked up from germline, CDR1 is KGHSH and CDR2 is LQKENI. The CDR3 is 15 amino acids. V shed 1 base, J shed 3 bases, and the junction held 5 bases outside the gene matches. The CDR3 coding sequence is TGTGCCAGCTCACCACAAACAGGGGTTGACACTGAAGCTTTCTTT. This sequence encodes CASSPQTGVDTEAFF.

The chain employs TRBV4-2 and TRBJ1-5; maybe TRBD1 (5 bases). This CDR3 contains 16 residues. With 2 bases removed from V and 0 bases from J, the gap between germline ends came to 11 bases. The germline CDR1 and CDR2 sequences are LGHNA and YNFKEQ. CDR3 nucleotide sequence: TGTGCCAGCAGCCAATCGGGGGATTATAGCAATCAGCCCCAGCATTTT. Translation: CASSQSGDYSNQPQHF.

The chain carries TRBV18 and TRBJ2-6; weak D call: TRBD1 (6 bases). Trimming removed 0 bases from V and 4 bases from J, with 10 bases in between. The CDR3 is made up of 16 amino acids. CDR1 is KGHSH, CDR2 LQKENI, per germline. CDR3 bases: TGTGCCAGCTCACCACCGTTTGGACAGGGGGCCAACGTCCTGACTTTC. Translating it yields CASSPPFGQGANVLTF.

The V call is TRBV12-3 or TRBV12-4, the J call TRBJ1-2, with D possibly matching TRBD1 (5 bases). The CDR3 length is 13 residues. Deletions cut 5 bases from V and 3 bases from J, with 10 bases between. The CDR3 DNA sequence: TGTGCCAGCAGTAACGGGGGTGACTATGGCTACACCTTC. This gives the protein CASSNGGDYGYTF.

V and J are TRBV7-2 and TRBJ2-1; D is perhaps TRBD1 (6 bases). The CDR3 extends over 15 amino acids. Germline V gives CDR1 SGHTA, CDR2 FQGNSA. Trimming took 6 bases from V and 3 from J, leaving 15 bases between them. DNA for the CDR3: TGTGCCAGCAGGAAACAGGGTTTCAGCTACAATGAGCAGTTCTTC. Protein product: CASRKQGFSYNEQFF.

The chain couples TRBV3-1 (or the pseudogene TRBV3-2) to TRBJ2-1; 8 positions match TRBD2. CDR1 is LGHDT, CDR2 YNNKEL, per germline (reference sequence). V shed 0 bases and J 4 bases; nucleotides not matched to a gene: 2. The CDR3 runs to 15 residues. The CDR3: CASSQDGTSYNEQFF. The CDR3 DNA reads TGTGCCAGCAGCCAAGACGGGACTAGTTACAATGAGCAGTTCTTC.

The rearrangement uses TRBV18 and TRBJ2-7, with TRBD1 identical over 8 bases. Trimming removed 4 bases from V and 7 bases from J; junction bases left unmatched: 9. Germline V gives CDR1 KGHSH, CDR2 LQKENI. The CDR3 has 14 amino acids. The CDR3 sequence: CASSLGQGAGEQYF. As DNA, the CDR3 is TGTGCCAGCTCACTTGGCCAGGGGGCCGGGGAGCAGTACTTC.

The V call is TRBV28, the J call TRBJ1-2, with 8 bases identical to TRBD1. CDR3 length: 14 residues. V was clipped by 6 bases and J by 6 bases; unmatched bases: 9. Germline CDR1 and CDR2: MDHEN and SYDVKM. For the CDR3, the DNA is TGTGCCAGCAGACTATCAGGGGGCGTTGATGGCTACACCTTC. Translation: CASRLSGGVDGYTF.

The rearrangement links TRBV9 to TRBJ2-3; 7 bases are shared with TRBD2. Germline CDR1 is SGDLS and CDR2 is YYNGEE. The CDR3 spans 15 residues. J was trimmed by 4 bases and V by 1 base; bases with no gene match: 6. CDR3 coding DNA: TGTGCCAGCAGCGTACGTTCGGCGGGGGCAGATACGCAGTATTTT. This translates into CASSVRSAGADTQYF.

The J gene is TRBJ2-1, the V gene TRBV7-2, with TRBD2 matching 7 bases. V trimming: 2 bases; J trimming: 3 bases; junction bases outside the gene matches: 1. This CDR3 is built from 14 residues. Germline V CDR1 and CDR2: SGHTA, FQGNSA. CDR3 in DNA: TGTGCCAGCAGCTTACCTAGCGGCTACAATGAGCAGTTCTTC. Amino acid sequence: CASSLPSGYNEQFF.

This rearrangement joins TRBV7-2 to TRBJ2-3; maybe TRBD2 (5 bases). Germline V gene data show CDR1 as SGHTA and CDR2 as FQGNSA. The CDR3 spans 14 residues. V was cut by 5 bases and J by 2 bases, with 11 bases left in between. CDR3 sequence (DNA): TGTGCCAGCAGCATTACTCGGGACACAGATACGCAGTATTTT. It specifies CASSITRDTDTQYF.

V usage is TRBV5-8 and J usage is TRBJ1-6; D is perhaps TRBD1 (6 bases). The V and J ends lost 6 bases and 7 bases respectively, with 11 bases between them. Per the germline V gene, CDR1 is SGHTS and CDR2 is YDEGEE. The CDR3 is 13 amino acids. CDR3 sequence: CASTNRVNSPLHF. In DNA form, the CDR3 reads TGTGCCAGCACTAACAGGGTAAATTCACCCCTCCACTTT.

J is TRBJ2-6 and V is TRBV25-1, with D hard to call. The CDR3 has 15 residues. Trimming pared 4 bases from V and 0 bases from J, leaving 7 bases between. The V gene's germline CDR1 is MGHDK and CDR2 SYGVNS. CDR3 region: CASSGAPSGANVLTF. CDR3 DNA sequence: TGTGCCAGCAGTGGAGCCCCCTCTGGGGCCAACGTCCTGACTTTC.

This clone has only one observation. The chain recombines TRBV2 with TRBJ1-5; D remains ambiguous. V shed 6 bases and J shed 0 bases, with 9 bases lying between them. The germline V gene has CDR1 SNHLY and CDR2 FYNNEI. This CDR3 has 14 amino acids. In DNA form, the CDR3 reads TGTGCCAGCAGCCCAACAGATAGCAATCAGCCCCAGCATTTT. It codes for CASSPTDSNQPQHF.

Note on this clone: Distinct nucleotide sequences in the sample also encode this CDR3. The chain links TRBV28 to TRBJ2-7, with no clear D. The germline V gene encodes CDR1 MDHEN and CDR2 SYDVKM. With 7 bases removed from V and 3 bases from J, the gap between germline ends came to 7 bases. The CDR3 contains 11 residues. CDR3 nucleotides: TGTGCCAGCAACAGATTCTACGAGCAGTACTTC. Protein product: CASNRFYEQYF.

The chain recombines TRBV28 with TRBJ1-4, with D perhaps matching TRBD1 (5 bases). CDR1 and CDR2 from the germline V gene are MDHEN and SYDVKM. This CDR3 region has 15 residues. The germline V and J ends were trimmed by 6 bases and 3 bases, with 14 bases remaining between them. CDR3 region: CASRSVQGSNEKLFF. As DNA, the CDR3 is TGTGCCAGCAGGTCCGTTCAGGGATCTAATGAAAAACTGTTTTTT.

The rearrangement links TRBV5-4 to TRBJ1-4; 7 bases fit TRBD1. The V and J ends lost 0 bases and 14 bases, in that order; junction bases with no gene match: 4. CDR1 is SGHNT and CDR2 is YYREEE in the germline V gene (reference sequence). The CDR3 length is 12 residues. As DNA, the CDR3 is TGTGCCAGCAGCTTGGACAGGGGCTTGCTGTTTTTT. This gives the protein CASSLDRGLLFF.

In DNA, the CDR3 is TGTGCCTGGGACAGGGAAGCCGGGGAGCTGTTTTTT. Translating gives CAWDREAGELFF. The genes are TRBV30 and TRBJ2-2, with 7 positions matching TRBD1. The CDR3 is 12 amino acids. With V trimmed by 5 bases and J by 6 bases, 3 bases remained unmatched. Germline V gene lookup returns CDR1 GTSNPN and CDR2 SVGIG (reference sequence).